This is a list of T cell receptor beta chains from one sample in a study of response to subunit inactivated influenza vaccine. One entry per CDR3 protein, called by TCRdb with MiXCR from the RT-PCR reads. The sample includes fewer than 800,000 distinct CDR3 sequences, about 15% seen only once; the top ten take 11%. Sequencing used PBMCs from blood, obtained approximately 12 days after vaccination. The origin of the receptors is a man aged 45 to 65 who received an inactivated influenza vaccine. CDR3s include the opening cysteine and the closing phenylalanine or tryptophan. A D gene is named only where the DNA matches it firmly. Where a row states a size, it is once, few, many or the class of an expanded clone; other rows omit it.

cdr3_aa cdr3_nt v_call cdr3_length j_call clone_size d_call
CSAGPGSNTGELFF TGCAGTGCTGGCCCCGGGAGTAACACCGGGGAGCTGTTTTTT TRBV20-1 14 TRBJ2-2 many .
CASSLASSGGLLDTQYF TGTGCCAGCAGCTTAGCGTCCAGCGGGGGTTTATTGGATACGCAGTATTTT TRBV7-6 17 TRBJ2-3 few TRBD2
CATSRGSGPTEAFF TGTGCCACCAGCAGAGGATCGGGTCCCACTGAAGCTTTCTTT TRBV15 14 TRBJ1-1 . .
CSVRVPSEGNQPQHF TGCAGTGTAAGGGTTCCCTCAGAGGGCAATCAGCCCCAGCATTTT TRBV20-1 15 TRBJ1-5 few .
CASSTAGGAYNEQFF TGTGCCAGCAGTACAGCGGGGGGCGCCTACAATGAGCAGTTCTTC TRBV12-3/TRBV12-4 15 TRBJ2-1 . TRBD2
CASSSGGAEQYF TGTGCCAGCAGCTCAGGGGGCGCCGAGCAGTACTTC TRBV7-9 12 TRBJ2-7 . TRBD1
CAISDPGQGASDTQYF TGTGCCATCAGTGACCCGGGACAGGGGGCGTCAGATACGCAGTATTTT TRBV10-3 16 TRBJ2-3 few TRBD1
CASRLTGGVNEKLFF TGCGCCAGCAGGCTTACAGGGGGAGTTAATGAAAAACTGTTTTTT TRBV10-2 15 TRBJ1-4 . TRBD1
CASSTGRSSYEQYF TGTGCCAGCTCCACGGGGAGGAGCTCCTACGAGCAGTACTTC TRBV5-6 14 TRBJ2-7 few .
CASSYSRGTPEKLFF TGTGCCAGCAGTTACTCGAGGGGGACTCCGGAAAAACTGTTTTTT TRBV6-5 15 TRBJ1-4 few .
CASRGGTGNSPLHF TGTGCCAGCAGGGGCGGGACGGGGAATTCACCCCTCCACTTT TRBV12-3/TRBV12-4 14 TRBJ1-6 . .
CASSQDQAGQWQETQYF TGCGCCAGCAGCCAAGATCAAGCCGGACAATGGCAAGAGACCCAGTACTTC TRBV4-1 17 TRBJ2-5 once .
CSVGELRSEQYF TGCAGCGTTGGGGAGTTACGATCCGAGCAGTACTTC TRBV29-1 12 TRBJ2-7 few .
CASSLALVGDNEKLFF TGTGCCAGCAGCTTAGCCCTTGTGGGGGATAATGAAAAACTGTTTTTT TRBV7-8 16 TRBJ1-4 . .
CASSPNRVGSGNTIYF TGTGCCAGCTCACCAAACAGGGTCGGCTCTGGAAACACCATATATTTT TRBV18 16 TRBJ1-3 . .
CATKLGTHNTGELFF TGTGCCACCAAGCTCGGGACACACAACACCGGGGAGCTGTTTTTT TRBV15 15 TRBJ2-2 many .
CASSRRQSQETQYF TGCGCCAGCAGCCGCAGACAGAGCCAAGAGACCCAGTACTTC TRBV5-1 14 TRBJ2-5 . .
CSVGTGNSNQPQHF TGCAGCGTTGGGACGGGGAATAGCAATCAGCCCCAGCATTTT TRBV29-1 14 TRBJ1-5 . .
CASTTWGGGNQPQHF TGTGCCAGCACGACTTGGGGGGGTGGCAATCAGCCCCAGCATTTT TRBV6-2/TRBV6-3 15 TRBJ1-5 . .
CASSIYLRPNTEAFF TGTGCCAGTAGTATCTATCTGAGACCGAACACTGAAGCTTTCTTT TRBV19 15 TRBJ1-1 . .
CASSSAGPNYGYTF TGTGCCAGCAGTTCCGCCGGCCCTAACTATGGCTACACCTTC TRBV6-5 14 TRBJ1-2 . .
CASSHAGVEQYF TGTGCCAGCAGCCATGCCGGGGTCGAGCAGTACTTC TRBV7-2 12 TRBJ2-7 few .
CASSPRRTTDTQYF TGTGCCAGCTCACCTCGGCGGACCACAGATACGCAGTATTTT TRBV18 14 TRBJ2-3 many .
CSARGTEAKNIQYF TGCAGTGCTAGAGGCACAGAAGCCAAAAACATTCAGTACTTC TRBV20-1 14 TRBJ2-4 many .
CASRQTGHNSPLHF TGTGCCAGCCGGCAGACAGGTCATAATTCACCCCTCCACTTT TRBV7-8 14 TRBJ1-6 . .
CASSLGQPLSNQPQHF TGTGCCAGCAGCTTAGGACAGCCCCTTAGCAATCAGCCCCAGCATTTT TRBV5-5 16 TRBJ1-5 . .
CSVGRTANYGYTF TGCAGCGTTGGAAGGACAGCGAACTATGGCTACACCTTC TRBV29-1 13 TRBJ1-2 few .